The text below deals with one T cell receptor beta chain. Its antigen is unknown. Base qualities are not provided; no much larger clone lies one nucleotide away. The entry originates in a study of radiotherapy plus CTLA-4 blockade in lung cancer (dated by TCRdb to 2017 to 2018). Regarding the study in general: Among enrolled patients, about 19% had an objective response and 31% reached disease control. The study at large found these results: After treatment with radiotherapy and ipilimumab, TCR clones that originated in tumors expanded in peripheral blood. The strongest predictors of response, as reported, were early dynamic changes in blood T cell clones along with a rise in serum interferon-beta after radiation.

Library prep was done by the immunoSEQ multiplex PCR assay. This immuneACCESS table, as held by TCRdb, lists in-frame sequences with V and J called but not all clones. Of the missing ones, under half trace to an unresolved V gene in checked studies; the others have no known cause. The sample yields over 80,000 clones; about 87% were counted once. The ten most abundant clones make up 15% to 20% of the sample. Here V drops 5 bases and J drops 17 bases, and the junction holds 9 bases not matched to any gene. The CDR3 runs 12 residues from the cysteine to the phenylalanine. Only the CDR3 DNA is retained, 36 bases long and in frame from the first base. The germline V gene encodes CDR1 SEHNR and CDR2 FQNEAQ (reference sequence). The study evaluated CTLA-4 blockade (ipilimumab) given together with focal radiation therapy in patients who had chemo-refractory metastatic non-small-cell lung cancer.

The chain joins TRBV7-9 to TRBJ1-6; 7 bases in between match TRBD1. This receptor was identified in a human donor with non-small cell lung cancer that progressed on radiotherapy plus ipilimumab. The material was peripheral blood, obtained from a patient treated with radiotherapy plus ipilimumab. Here the CDR3 is given as CASSALTGTIHF. The DNA sequence is given as TGTGCCAGCAGCGCGTTGACAGGGACAATCCACTTT.